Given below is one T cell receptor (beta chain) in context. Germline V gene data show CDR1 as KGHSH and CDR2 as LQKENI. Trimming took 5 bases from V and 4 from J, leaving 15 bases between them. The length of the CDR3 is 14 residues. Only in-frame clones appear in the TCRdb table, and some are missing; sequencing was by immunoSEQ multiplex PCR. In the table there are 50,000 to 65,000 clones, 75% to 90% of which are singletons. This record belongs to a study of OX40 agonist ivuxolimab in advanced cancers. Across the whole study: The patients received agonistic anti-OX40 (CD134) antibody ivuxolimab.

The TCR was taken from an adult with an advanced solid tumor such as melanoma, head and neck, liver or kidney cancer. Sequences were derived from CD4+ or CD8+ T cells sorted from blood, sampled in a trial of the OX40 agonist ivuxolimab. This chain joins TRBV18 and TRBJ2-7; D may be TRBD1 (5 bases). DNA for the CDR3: TGTGCCAGCTCATCTGAAGGGGTCAATTACGAGCAGTACTTC. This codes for CASSSEGVNYEQYF. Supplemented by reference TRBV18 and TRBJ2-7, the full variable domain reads NAGVMQNPRHLVRRRGQEARLRCSPMKGHSHVYWYRQLPEEGLKFMVYLQKENIIDESGMPKERFSAEFPKEGPSILRIQQVVRGDSAAYFCASSSEGVNYEQYFGPGTRLTVT.